The clone carrying this TCR beta chain was detected once. TCRdb keeps only in-frame clones here, not all; method: immunoSEQ multiplex PCR. The repertoire holds some 350,000 clones, about 90% seen once, with 5.5% to 7.5% in the top ten. This CDR3 has 16 residues. Germline loops: CDR1 SGHRS, CDR2 YFSETQ. V was cut by 3 bases and J by 5 bases, with 17 bases left in between. The data belong to a study of blood T cell repertoires in COVID-19. Patients from Seattle were sampled longitudinally, starting during active infection. This receptor was taken from a woman aged 70-85 years with COVID-19, enrolled during active disease. The gene calls are TRBV5-1 and TRBJ1-4, with D perhaps TRBD1 (6 bases). Source material: peripheral blood. DNA for the CDR3: TGCGCCAGCAGCTCACGCCCCGGACAGTTGAATGAAAAACTGTTTTTT. Its protein product is CASSSRPGQLNEKLFF.